This TCR beta chain was obtained from a study of PD-1 blockade in classical Hodgkin lymphoma. Time point specified: cycle 4 day 1 (C4D1), after 6 weeks of nivolumab. All the patients suffered relapse after autologous stem cell transplantation, and brentuximab vedotin exposure differed. Sequenced by immunoSEQ multiplex PCR; TCRdb stores in-frame clones only, minus some. The sample carries 110,000 or so clones, approximately 89% recorded once. The receptor was derived from a human donor with classical Hodgkin lymphoma. The sequences come from peripheral blood mononuclear cells (PBMCs), collected before the fourth cycle of nivolumab.

The chain's CDR3 is CASSLETSKQFF. CDR3 sequence (DNA): TGTGCCAGCAGCTTGGAGACTAGCAAGCAGTTCTTC. V is TRBV5-6 and J is TRBJ2-1, with 7 nucleotides matching TRBD2. The junction had 2 bases not matched to a gene; V was cut back by 0 bases and J by 11 bases. The germline gives CDR1 SGHDT, CDR2 YYEEEE. The CDR3 loop spans 12 amino acids.